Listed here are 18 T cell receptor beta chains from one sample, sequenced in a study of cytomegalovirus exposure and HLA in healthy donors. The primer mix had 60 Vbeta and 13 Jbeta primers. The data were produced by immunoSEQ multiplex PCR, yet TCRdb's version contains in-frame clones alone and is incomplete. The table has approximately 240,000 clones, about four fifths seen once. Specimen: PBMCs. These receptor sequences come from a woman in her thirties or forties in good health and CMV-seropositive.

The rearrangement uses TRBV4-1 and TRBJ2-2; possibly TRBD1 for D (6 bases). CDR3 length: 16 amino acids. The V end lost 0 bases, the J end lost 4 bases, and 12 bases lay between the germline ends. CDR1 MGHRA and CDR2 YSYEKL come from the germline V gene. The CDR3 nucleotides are TGCGCCAGCAGCCAAGAAAAGGACAGACTCACCGGGGAGCTGTTTTTT. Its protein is CASSQEKDRLTGELFF.

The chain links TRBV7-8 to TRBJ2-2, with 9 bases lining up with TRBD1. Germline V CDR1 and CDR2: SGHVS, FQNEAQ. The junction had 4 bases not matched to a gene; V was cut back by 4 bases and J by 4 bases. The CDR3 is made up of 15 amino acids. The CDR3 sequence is CASSSGTGRTGELFF. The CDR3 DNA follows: TGTGCCAGCAGCTCGGGGACAGGGCGCACCGGGGAGCTGTTTTTT.

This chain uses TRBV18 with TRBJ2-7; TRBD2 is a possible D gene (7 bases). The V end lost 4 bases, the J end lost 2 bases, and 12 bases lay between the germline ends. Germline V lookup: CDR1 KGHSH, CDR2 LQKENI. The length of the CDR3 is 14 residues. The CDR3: CASSQGGGTYEQYF. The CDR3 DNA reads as TGTGCCAGCTCACAGGGGGGGGGAACCTACGAGCAGTACTTC.

The chain's CDR3 is CASSLGEDTEAFF. The CDR3 DNA reads as TGCGCCAGCAGCTTGGGGGAGGACACTGAAGCTTTCTTT. V is TRBV5-1 and J is TRBJ1-1; no definite D call. Germline loops: CDR1 SGHRS, CDR2 YFSETQ. The length of the CDR3 is 13 residues. Trimming stripped 0 bases from V and 3 bases from J, with 6 bases between.

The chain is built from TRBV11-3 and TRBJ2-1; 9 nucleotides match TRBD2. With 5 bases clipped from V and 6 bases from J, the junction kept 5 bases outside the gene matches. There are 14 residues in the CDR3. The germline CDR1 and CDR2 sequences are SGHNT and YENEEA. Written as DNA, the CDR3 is TGTGCCAGCAGCATTAGCGGGAGCGGCAATGAGCAGTTCTTC. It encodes CASSISGSGNEQFF.

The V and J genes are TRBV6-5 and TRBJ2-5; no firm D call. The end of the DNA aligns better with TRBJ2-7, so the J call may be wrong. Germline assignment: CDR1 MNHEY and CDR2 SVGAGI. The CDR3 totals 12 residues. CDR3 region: CASSRSSYEQYF. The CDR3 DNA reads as TGTGCCAGCAGCCGAAGCTCCTACGAGCAGTACTTC.

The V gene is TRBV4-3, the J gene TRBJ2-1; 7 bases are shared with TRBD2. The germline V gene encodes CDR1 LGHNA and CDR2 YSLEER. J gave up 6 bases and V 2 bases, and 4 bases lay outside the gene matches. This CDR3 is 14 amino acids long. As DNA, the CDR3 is TGCGCCAGCAGCCAACTAAGGACTAGCAATGAGCAGTTCTTC. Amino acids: CASSQLRTSNEQFF.

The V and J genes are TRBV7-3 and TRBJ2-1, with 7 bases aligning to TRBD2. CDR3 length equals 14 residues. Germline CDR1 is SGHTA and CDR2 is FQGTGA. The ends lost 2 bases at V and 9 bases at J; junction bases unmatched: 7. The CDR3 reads CASSLGGGNSEQFF. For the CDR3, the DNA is TGTGCCAGCAGCTTAGGGGGGGGAAACTCTGAGCAGTTCTTC.

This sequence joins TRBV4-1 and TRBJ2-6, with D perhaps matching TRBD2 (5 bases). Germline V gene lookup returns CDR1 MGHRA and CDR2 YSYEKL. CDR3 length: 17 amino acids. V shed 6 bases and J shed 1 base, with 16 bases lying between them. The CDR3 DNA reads TGCGCCAGCAGGCCCGGACTCTTCACTTCTGGGGCCAACGTCCTGACTTTC. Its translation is CASRPGLFTSGANVLTF.

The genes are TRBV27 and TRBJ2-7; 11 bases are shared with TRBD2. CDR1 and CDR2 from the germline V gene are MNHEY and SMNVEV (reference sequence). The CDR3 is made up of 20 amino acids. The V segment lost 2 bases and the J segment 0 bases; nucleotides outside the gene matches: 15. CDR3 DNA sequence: TGTGCCAGCAGTTTAGGGAGGACCGGGACTAGCGGTGTGAGCTCCTACGAGCAGTACTTC. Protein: CASSLGRTGTSGVSSYEQYF.

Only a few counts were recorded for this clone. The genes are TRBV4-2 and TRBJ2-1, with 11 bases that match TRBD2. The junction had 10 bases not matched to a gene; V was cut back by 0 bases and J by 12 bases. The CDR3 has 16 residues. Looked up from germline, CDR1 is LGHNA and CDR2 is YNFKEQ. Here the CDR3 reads CASSQEGLAGGRGQFF. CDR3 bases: TGTGCCAGCAGCCAAGAAGGGCTAGCGGGGGGAAGGGGGCAGTTCTTC.

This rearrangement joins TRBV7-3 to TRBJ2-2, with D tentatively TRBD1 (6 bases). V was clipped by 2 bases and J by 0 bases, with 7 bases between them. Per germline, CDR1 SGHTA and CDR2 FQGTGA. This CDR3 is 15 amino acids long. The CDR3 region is CASSLYRANTGELFF. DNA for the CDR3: TGTGCCAGCAGCTTATACAGGGCGAACACCGGGGAGCTGTTTTTT.

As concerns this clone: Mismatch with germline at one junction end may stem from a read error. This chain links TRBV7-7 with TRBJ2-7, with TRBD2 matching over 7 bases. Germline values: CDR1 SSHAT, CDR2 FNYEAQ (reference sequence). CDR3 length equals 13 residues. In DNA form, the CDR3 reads TGTGCTAGCAGCTCGGGGGGCTCCTACGAGCAGTACTTC. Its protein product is CASSSGGSYEQYF.

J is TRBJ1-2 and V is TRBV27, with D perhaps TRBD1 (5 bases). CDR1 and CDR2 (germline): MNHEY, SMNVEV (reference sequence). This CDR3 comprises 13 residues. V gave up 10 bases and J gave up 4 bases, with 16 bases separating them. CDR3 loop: CATKRAGGYGYTF. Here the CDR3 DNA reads TGTGCCACCAAGCGGGCCGGGGGCTATGGCTACACCTTC.

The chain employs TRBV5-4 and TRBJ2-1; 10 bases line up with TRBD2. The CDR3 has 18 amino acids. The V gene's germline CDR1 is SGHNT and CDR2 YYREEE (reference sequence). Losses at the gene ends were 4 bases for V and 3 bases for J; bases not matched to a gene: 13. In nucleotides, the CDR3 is TGTGCCAGCAGCCCCAACGAGCTAGCGGGAGTAATCTACAATGAGCAGTTCTTC. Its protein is CASSPNELAGVIYNEQFF.

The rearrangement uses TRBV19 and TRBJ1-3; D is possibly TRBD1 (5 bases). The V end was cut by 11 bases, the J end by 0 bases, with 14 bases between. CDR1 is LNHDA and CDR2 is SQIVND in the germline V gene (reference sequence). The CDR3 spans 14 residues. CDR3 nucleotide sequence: TGTGCCGTACAGGAGATAAGCTCTGGAAACACCATATATTTT. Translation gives CAVQEISSGNTIYF.

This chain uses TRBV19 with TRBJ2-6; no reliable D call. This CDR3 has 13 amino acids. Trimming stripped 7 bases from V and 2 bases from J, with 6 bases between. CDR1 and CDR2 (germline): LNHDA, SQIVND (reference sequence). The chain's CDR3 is CASTGTGANVLTF. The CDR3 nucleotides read TGTGCCAGTACCGGTACTGGGGCCAACGTCCTGACTTTC.

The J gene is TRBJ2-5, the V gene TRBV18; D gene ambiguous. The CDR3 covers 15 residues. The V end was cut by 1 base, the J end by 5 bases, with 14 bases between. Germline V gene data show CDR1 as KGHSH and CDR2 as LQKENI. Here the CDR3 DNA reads TGTGCCAGCTCACCACGGCGCGGCAGTGGGGAGACCCAGTACTTC. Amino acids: CASSPRRGSGETQYF.